This TCR beta chain stems from a study of blood T cells in healthy people across ages. The study's findings and limits: With donor CMV status unknown, expanded clonotype changes were possibly confounded. Relative to aged donors, long-lived donors carried more naive CD4+ cells and displayed higher diversity.

This clonotype appeared once. No antigen is known for it. With a J-beta primer mix and a sample-barcoded 5' primer, a second PCR ran about 6 to 11 cycles. Tags on each cDNA molecule came from a template-switch adaptor with 12 random nucleotides. TCRdb independently ran MiXCR on the 5' RACE reads; one entry per CDR3 protein. This sample has 2 million or so distinct CDR3 sequences; roughly 52% occur once, and the top ten carry around 2.1%. This sequence was found in a middle-aged woman in good health. The sequenced material came from blood.

Here the CDR3 DNA reads TGTGCCATTAGGGGACAGGGCGAGCTATACGAGCAGTACTTC. Translating it yields CAIRGQGELYEQYF. The rearrangement joins TRBV10-3 to TRBJ2-5; 9 bases align to TRBD1. The J call is doubtful: the DNA matches TRBJ2-7 better. Germline values: CDR1 ENHRY, CDR2 SYGVKD. The length of the CDR3 is 14 residues.